A selection of T cell receptor beta chains follows, all from one sample in a study of blood T cell repertoires in COVID-19. Generated by immunoSEQ multiplex PCR, the TCRdb table keeps only in-frame clones and is missing some. The sample lists roughly 68,000 clones; over 65% were seen once. The sequenced sample consisted of peripheral blood. The source is an elderly woman with acute or convalescent COVID-19. Each CDR3 is given with its conserved first and last residue. The D gene is left open where the match is weak. The size field is filled for only some rows; it gives once, few, many or a size class.

v_call	j_call	d_call	clone_size	cdr3_aa	cdr3_nt
TRBV5-1	TRBJ2-7	TRBD2	.	CASSWGGGSDEQYF	TGCGCCAGCAGCTGGGGTGGCGGGAGTGACGAGCAGTACTTC
TRBV10-3	TRBJ2-1	TRBD2	.	CAISESGTSGHNEQFF	TGTGCCATCAGTGAGTCGGGGACTAGCGGACACAATGAGCAGTTCTTC
TRBV15	TRBJ1-2	.	.	CATSRGGNYGYTF	TGTGCCACCAGCAGAGGAGGGAACTATGGCTACACCTTC
TRBV5-1	TRBJ1-2	.	.	CASSEGPLANYGYTF	TGCGCCAGTTCGGAGGGCCCACTAGCTAACTATGGCTACACCTTC
TRBV24-1	TRBJ2-4	.	.	CATSDPGGENIQYF	TGTGCCACCAGTGATCCAGGAGGAGAAAACATTCAGTACTTC
TRBV7-9	TRBJ1-1	TRBD1	few	CASSLPTGFGTEAFF	TGTGCCAGCAGCCTACCGACAGGGTTTGGCACTGAAGCTTTCTTT
TRBV10-3	TRBJ2-1	TRBD2	.	CAISESGGSYNEQFF	TGTGCCATCTCCGAAAGCGGGGGCTCCTACAATGAGCAGTTCTTC
TRBV11-2	TRBJ1-2	.	.	CASSSGTGTQLGYTF	TGTGCCAGCAGCTCCGGAACCGGGACTCAGCTTGGCTACACCTTC
TRBV6-2/TRBV6-3	TRBJ1-6	.	.	CASSTRRSSYNSPLHF	TGTGCCAGCAGTACTAGGCGGAGCTCCTATAATTCACCCCTCCACTTT
TRBV5-6	TRBJ1-1	.	few	CASSPGELLEAFF	TGTGCCAGCAGCCCTGGGGAGCTTCTAGAAGCTTTCTTT
TRBV27	TRBJ1-2	TRBD1	few	CASSLLPRQGSGYTF	TGTGCCAGCAGTCTCCTCCCGAGACAGGGGTCTGGCTACACCTTC
TRBV30	TRBJ1-5	TRBD1	.	CAWSPGQGVNQPQHF	TGTGCCTGGAGCCCCGGACAGGGAGTGAATCAGCCCCAGCATTTT
TRBV9	TRBJ1-2	.	once	CASSDKGEFYTF	TGTGCCAGCAGCGATAAAGGGGAATTCTACACCTTC
TRBV27	TRBJ1-6	TRBD1	.	CASSLDGQGVYNSPLHF	TGTGCCAGCAGTCTCGACGGACAGGGTGTCTATAATTCACCCCTCCACTTT
TRBV4-1	TRBJ1-4	.	.	CASSQESGRLFF	TGCGCCAGCAGCCAAGAATCAGGCAGACTGTTTTTT
TRBV30	TRBJ1-3	.	.	CAWSPMGGLRNTIYF	TGTGCCTGGAGTCCTATGGGGGGACTAAGAAACACCATATATTTT
TRBV11-3	TRBJ2-1	.	once	CASSFLASNEQFF	TGTGCCAGCAGCTTCCTAGCTTCCAATGAGCAGTTCTTC
TRBV5-1	TRBJ2-2	TRBD1	.	CATAKGQGNTGELFF	TGCGCCACCGCGAAGGGACAGGGCAACACCGGGGAGCTGTTTTTT
TRBV6-6	TRBJ2-5	TRBD1	.	CASSYGTGEGTQYF	TGTGCCAGCAGTTACGGGACAGGCGAGGGGACCCAGTACTTC
TRBV27	TRBJ2-3	.	.	CASSLYGQTQYF	TGTGCCAGCAGCCTCTACGGACAGACGCAGTATTTT
TRBV7-3	TRBJ2-2	.	.	CASSGIAVLNTGELFF	TGTGCCAGCAGCGGAATAGCGGTTCTGAACACCGGGGAGCTGTTTTTT
TRBV2	TRBJ1-5	TRBD1	few	CASREGARPQHF	TGTGCCAGCAGGGAGGGGGCAAGGCCCCAGCATTTT
TRBV25-1	TRBJ1-4	.	.	CASNAGFNEKLFF	TGTGCCAGCAACGCAGGGTTTAATGAAAAACTGTTTTTT
TRBV10-3	TRBJ2-2	.	once	CAISETYPRGQNTGELFF	TGTGCCATCAGTGAGACCTATCCTCGGGGACAAAACACCGGGGAGCTGTTTTTT
TRBV14	TRBJ2-7	TRBD2	.	CASSQDLPSSGRDPSLYF	TGTGCCAGCAGCCAAGACCTACCTTCTAGCGGGAGGGACCCTAGCCTGTACTTC
TRBV10-2	TRBJ2-3	.	once	CAIGPTDTQYF	TGCGCCATCGGTCCTACTGATACGCAGTATTTT
TRBV10-3	TRBJ1-6	TRBD1	.	CAISESRTGYNSPLHF	TGTGCCATCAGTGAGTCTCGGACAGGGTATAATTCACCCCTCCACTTT
TRBV11-2	TRBJ1-3	.	.	CASSRDTYSGNTIYF	TGTGCCAGCAGCCGGGACACTTACTCTGGAAACACCATATATTTT
TRBV6-1	TRBJ2-2	TRBD1	.	CASSEGVGRGTGELFF	TGTGCCAGCAGTGAAGGAGTGGGCAGGGGGACCGGGGAGCTGTTTTTT
TRBV7-3	TRBJ2-3	TRBD1	.	CASSLGQTDTQYF	TGTGCCAGCAGCTTGGGACAGACAGATACGCAGTATTTT
TRBV9	TRBJ2-3	.	.	CASSVGGSSTDTQYF	TGTGCCAGCAGCGTAGGCGGGTCTAGCACAGATACGCAGTATTTT
TRBV3-1/TRBV3-2	TRBJ1-1	.	.	CATQGVTEAFF	TGTGCCACACAGGGTGTGACTGAAGCTTTCTTT
TRBV12-5	TRBJ1-6	.	.	CASAISSYNSPLHF	TGTGCTAGTGCCATCAGCTCCTATAATTCACCCCTCCACTTT
TRBV6-1	TRBJ1-2	TRBD1	once	CASSEPEGAGGYTF	TGTGCCAGCAGTGAACCTGAGGGGGCCGGTGGCTACACCTTC
TRBV6-5	TRBJ2-6	.	.	CASSWTATSGANVLTF	TGTGCCAGCAGTTGGACAGCGACCTCTGGGGCCAACGTCCTGACTTTC
TRBV5-1	TRBJ2-6	.	once	CASSPRQSSGANVLTF	TGCGCCAGCAGCCCCCGACAGTCGTCTGGGGCCAACGTCCTGACTTTC
TRBV11-3	TRBJ2-1	TRBD1	.	CASSSDRGSTASSYNEQFF	TGTGCCAGCAGCTCGGACAGGGGGTCAACTGCGAGCTCCTACAATGAGCAGTTCTTC
TRBV12-5	TRBJ1-6	TRBD1	.	CASGLGTQGANSPLHF	TGTGCTAGTGGTTTGGGAACACAGGGGGCCAATTCACCCCTCCACTTT
TRBV7-9	TRBJ2-7	TRBD1	.	CASSLGLDRGVGYEQYF	TGTGCCAGCAGCTTAGGTCTGGACAGGGGGGTTGGCTACGAGCAGTACTTC
TRBV19	TRBJ1-5	.	.	CASSMMGGSGQPQHF	TGTGCCAGTAGTATGATGGGAGGGTCGGGGCAGCCCCAGCATTTT
TRBV27	TRBJ1-3	TRBD1	once	CASRTGDGNTIYF	TGTGCCAGCAGGACAGGGGACGGAAACACCATATATTTT
TRBV29-1	TRBJ2-2	TRBD1	.	CSADRAGTGELFF	TGCAGCGCTGACAGGGCAGGCACCGGGGAGCTGTTTTTT
TRBV5-5	TRBJ2-1	TRBD2	.	CASTGRPGGEGEQFF	TGTGCCAGCACCGGTCGACCGGGAGGTGAAGGTGAGCAGTTCTTC
TRBV7-9	TRBJ2-1	TRBD2	.	CASSSRTSSSGGAIEEQFF	TGTGCCAGCAGCTCCCGGACTTCCTCTAGCGGGGGGGCAATTGAGGAGCAGTTCTTC
TRBV19	TRBJ2-2	.	once	CASKPMSFTGELFF	TGTGCCAGTAAGCCCATGTCCTTCACCGGGGAGCTGTTTTTT
TRBV11-2	TRBJ2-5	.	.	CASSSGARGETQYF	TGTGCCAGCAGCTCAGGGGCTAGGGGGGAGACCCAGTACTTC
TRBV5-4	TRBJ1-1	.	.	CASSLEAGENTEAFF	TGTGCCAGCAGCTTGGAGGCAGGGGAGAACACTGAAGCTTTCTTT
TRBV2	TRBJ2-1	TRBD2	.	CASSEAGTSRGEQFF	TGTGCCAGCAGTGAAGCCGGGACTAGTAGGGGTGAGCAGTTCTTC
TRBV21-1	TRBJ1-1	.	.	CASSRRQDNTEAFF	TGTGCCAGCAGCAGGAGACAGGACAACACTGAAGCTTTCTTT
TRBV19	TRBJ1-5	.	.	CASSIVPGPQHF	TGTGCCAGTAGTATTGTACCGGGGCCCCAGCATTTT
TRBV4-1	TRBJ2-4	TRBD2	few	CASSPTLAGGNIQYF	TGCGCCAGCAGCCCGACGCTAGCGGGAGGCAACATTCAGTACTTC
TRBV6-2/TRBV6-3	TRBJ2-2	TRBD2	.	CASSRLAGGPTGELFF	TGTGCCAGCAGCCGTCTAGCGGGGGGGCCCACCGGGGAGCTGTTTTTT